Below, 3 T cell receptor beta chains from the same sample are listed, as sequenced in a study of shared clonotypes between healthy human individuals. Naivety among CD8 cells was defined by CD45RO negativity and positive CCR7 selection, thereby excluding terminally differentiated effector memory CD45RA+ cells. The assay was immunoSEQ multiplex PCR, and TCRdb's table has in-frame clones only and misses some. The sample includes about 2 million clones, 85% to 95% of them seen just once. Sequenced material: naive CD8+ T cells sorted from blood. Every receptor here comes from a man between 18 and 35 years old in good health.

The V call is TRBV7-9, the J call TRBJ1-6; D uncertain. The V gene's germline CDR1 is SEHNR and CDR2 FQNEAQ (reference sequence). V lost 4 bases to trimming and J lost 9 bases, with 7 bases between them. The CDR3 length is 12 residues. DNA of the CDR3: TGTGCCAGCAGCTCTCATAGTTCACCCCTCCACTTT. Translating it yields CASSSHSSPLHF.

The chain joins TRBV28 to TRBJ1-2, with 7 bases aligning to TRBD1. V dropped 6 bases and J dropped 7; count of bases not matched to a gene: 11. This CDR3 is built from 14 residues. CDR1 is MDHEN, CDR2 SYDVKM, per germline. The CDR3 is CASRVPEGAGGYTF. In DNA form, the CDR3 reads TGTGCCAGCAGAGTACCCGAGGGGGCGGGTGGCTACACCTTC.

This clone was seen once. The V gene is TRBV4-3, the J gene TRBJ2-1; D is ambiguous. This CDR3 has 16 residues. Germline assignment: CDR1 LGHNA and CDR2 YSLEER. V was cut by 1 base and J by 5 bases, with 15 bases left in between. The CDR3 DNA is TGCGCCAGCAGCCAAGGACTCTTGGGCCATAACAATGAGCAGTTCTTC. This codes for CASSQGLLGHNNEQFF.